The 26 T cell receptor beta chains given below trace back to one sample, sequenced in a study of T-cell reconstitution after alpha-beta-depleted transplantation in children. TCRbeta library construction was performed incorporating unique molecular identifiers. TCRdb redid the calling of the PCR reads with MiXCR, one entry per CDR3 protein. This sample has 500,000 to 600,000 distinct CDR3 sequences, with 32% found just once. Material: PBMCs from the stem cell graft donor, obtained from the stem cell graft. Every receptor here comes from a human donor who donated a stem cell graft to a child with aplastic anemia.

This clonotype was counted a few times. V usage is TRBV20-1 and J usage is TRBJ2-7; D possibly corresponds to TRBD1 (6 bases). The CDR3 runs 14 residues. Germline-derived CDR1 and CDR2 are DFQATT and SNEGSKA (reference sequence). V was pared by 3 bases and J by 3 bases, with 15 bases between. This chain's CDR3 is CSARDRQDVYEQYF. Written as DNA, the CDR3 is TGCAGTGCTAGGGATAGACAGGATGTCTACGAGCAGTACTTC.

This clonotype was counted a few times. The rearrangement joins TRBV29-1 to TRBJ1-2; 8 bases fit TRBD1. The ends lost 4 bases at V and 4 bases at J; junction bases unmatched: 11. The CDR3 is made up of 15 amino acids. Germline V lookup: CDR1 SQVTM, CDR2 ANQGSEA. DNA of the CDR3: TGCAGCGTTGGGGCAGGGGGCCCAAGGGGCTATGGCTACACCTTC. Residues: CSVGAGGPRGYGYTF.

Comments on this clonotype: Its ends do not fully match the called genes, so a read error is possible. The chain couples TRBV9 to TRBJ2-5; D unclear. This CDR3 region has 15 residues. Germline CDR1 is SGDLS and CDR2 is YYNGEE. Here the CDR3 DNA reads TGTGCCAGCAGCGTAGCTGGGGTAGTGGTGGAGACCCGGTACTTC. This encodes CASSVAGVVVETRYF. Full variable domain (rest looked up from reference TRBV9 and TRBJ2-5): DSGVTQTPKHLITATGQRVTLRCSPRSGDLSVYWYQQSLDQGLQFLIQYYNGEERAKGNILERFSAQQFPDLHSELNLSSLELGDSALYFCASSVAGVVVETRYFGPGTRLLVL.

The rearrangement uses TRBV3-1 and TRBJ2-1; maybe TRBD2 (6 bases). In germline, CDR1 is LGHDT, CDR2 YNNKEL (reference sequence). The CDR3 loop spans 16 amino acids. The V and J ends lost 4 bases and 4 bases respectively, with 17 bases between them. The CDR3 here is CASSLTSSGPYNEQFF. CDR3 DNA sequence: TGTGCCAGCAGCCTCACTTCGAGCGGGCCATACAATGAGCAGTTCTTC.

The chain links TRBV12-3 or TRBV12-4 to TRBJ2-7; 9 nucleotides match TRBD2. CDR3 length equals 16 residues. Germline trimming cut 4 bases from V and 0 bases from J; bases unmatched to any gene: 7. The chain's CDR3 is CASSYRTSDNSYEQYF. CDR3 nucleotides: TGTGCCAGCAGTTATAGGACTAGCGACAACTCCTACGAGCAGTACTTC.

The chain is built from TRBV7-9 and TRBJ2-7; D may be TRBD1 (6 bases). V lost 5 bases and J lost 6, with 20 bases in between. The CDR3 sequence is 15 residues long. Germline CDR1 reads SEHNR; CDR2 reads FQNEAQ (reference sequence). CDR3 amino acids: CASSPLTGILGEQYF. As DNA, the CDR3 is TGTGCCAGCAGCCCCCTCACAGGGATTCTCGGCGAGCAGTACTTC. The entire variable domain, with the rest obtained from reference TRBV7-9 and TRBJ2-7, is as follows: DTGVSQNPRHKITKRGQNVTFRCDPISEHNRLYWYRQTLGQGPEFLTYFQNEAQLEKSRLLSDRFSAERPKGSFSTLEIQRTEQGDSAMYLCASSPLTGILGEQYFGPGTRLTVT.

The chain combines TRBV7-8 with TRBJ2-2; 9 bases line up with TRBD1. The CDR3 runs 16 residues. Unmatched junction bases numbered 11, after V lost 5 bases and J lost 7 bases. Germline V gives CDR1 SGHVS, CDR2 FQNEAQ. The CDR3 here is CASSLDRGNDGGELFF. CDR3 DNA sequence: TGTGCCAGCAGCCTCGACAGGGGGAATGATGGCGGGGAGCTGTTTTTT. Full variable domain (remainder filled in from reference TRBV7-8 and TRBJ2-2): GAGVSQSPRYKVAKRGQDVALRCDPISGHVSLFWYQQALGQGPEFLTYFQNEAQLDKSGLPSDRFFAERPEGSVSTLKIQRTQQEDSAVYLCASSLDRGNDGGELFFGEGSRLTVL.

The V and J genes are TRBV12-5 and TRBJ2-1, with 13 bases fitting TRBD2. V lost 3 bases and J lost 5; bases outside the gene matches: 4. The CDR3 contains 16 residues. Germline V gene data show CDR1 as LGHNT and CDR2 as FRNRAP. As DNA, the CDR3 is TGTGCTAGTGGTTTCATGACTAGCGGGAGGAACAATGAGCAGTTCTTC. It translates to CASGFMTSGRNNEQFF.

J is TRBJ2-6 and V is TRBV3-1; D call uncertain. The length of the CDR3 is 15 residues. V shed 1 base and J shed 0 bases, with 4 bases lying between them. The germline V gene encodes CDR1 LGHDT and CDR2 YNNKEL (reference sequence). The CDR3 nucleotides read TGTGCCAGCAGCCAAGTACTCTCTGGGGCCAACGTCCTGACTTTC. The encoded protein is CASSQVLSGANVLTF.

The chain combines TRBV7-8 with TRBJ2-5; the D is unclear. Looked up from germline, CDR1 is SGHVS and CDR2 is FQNEAQ. This CDR3 is built from 14 residues. Trimming left V 5 bases short and J 4 bases short, with 14 bases between. In DNA, the CDR3 is TGTGCCAGCAGCCCCCAACCGGTTCTAGAGACCCAGTACTTC. Its protein is CASSPQPVLETQYF.

This clonotype has a handful of counts. V usage is TRBV7-6 and J usage is TRBJ1-5; D call uncertain. Germline CDR1 is SGHVS and CDR2 is FNYEAQ. The length of the CDR3 is 15 residues. V lost 5 bases and J lost 2, with 13 bases in between. The CDR3 protein is CASSEYSGGNQPQHF. The CDR3 DNA reads as TGTGCCAGCAGCGAGTATTCTGGGGGCAATCAGCCCCAGCATTTT.

This clonotype has just a few counts. The chain is built from TRBV10-3 and TRBJ2-2, with D possibly TRBD2 on 6 matching bases. Between the trimmed V and J ends, which lost 11 bases and 3 bases, there was a span of 19 bases. This CDR3 has 15 amino acids. Germline lookup yields CDR1 ENHRY and CDR2 SYGVKD. The CDR3: CAVKAGNSHTGELFF. CDR3 nucleotide sequence: TGTGCCGTCAAGGCGGGAAACAGTCACACCGGGGAGCTGTTTTTT.

The gene calls are TRBV3-1 and TRBJ1-2; TRBD1 agrees at 7 bases. From germline, CDR1 is LGHDT and CDR2 YNNKEL (reference sequence). There are 15 residues in the CDR3. V lost 5 bases, J lost 2 bases, and 8 bases stayed unmatched. The CDR3 sequence: CASSSTDRANYGYTF. DNA for the CDR3: TGTGCCAGCAGCAGCACCGACAGGGCGAACTATGGCTACACCTTC. Combining the CDR3 with reference TRBV3-1 and TRBJ1-2 gives the whole variable domain DTAVSQTPKYLVTQMGNDKSIKCEQNLGHDTMYWYKQDSKKFLKIMFSYNNKELIINETVPNRFSPKSPDKAHLNLHINSLELGDSAVYFCASSSTDRANYGYTFGSGTRLTVV.

For the CDR3, the DNA is TGTGCCAGCAAAACTTGGTCCGCTTGGGGAGCTTTCTTT. It specifies CASKTWSAWGAFF. This chain joins TRBV28 and TRBJ1-1; D is uncertain. The CDR3 spans 13 residues. Trimming shortened V by 7 bases and J by 10 bases, and 19 bases separated the two germline ends. Germline values: CDR1 MDHEN, CDR2 SYDVKM.

This clonotype was detected only a few times. The genes are TRBV5-1 and TRBJ2-3; perhaps D is TRBD1 or TRBD2 (5 bases each). Germline loops: CDR1 SGHRS, CDR2 YFSETQ. The CDR3 covers 17 residues. Trimming cost V 9 bases and J 0 bases, with 23 bases left between them. CDR3 residues: CATSSGITGLSTDTQYF. The DNA for the CDR3 is TGCGCCACCAGTTCCGGGATCACAGGATTAAGCACAGATACGCAGTATTTT.

The chain has TRBV27 and TRBJ1-1; TRBD1 matches at 8 bases. The CDR3 extends over 14 amino acids. Germline loops: CDR1 MNHEY, CDR2 SMNVEV (reference sequence). V lost 6 bases, J lost 5 bases, and 8 bases stayed unmatched. The CDR3 DNA sequence: TGTGCCAGCAGGATTTTACAGGGGGGGACTGAAGCTTTCTTT. This sequence encodes CASRILQGGTEAFF.

The V call is TRBV20-1, the J call TRBJ2-2; D is unclear. Per the germline V gene, CDR1 is DFQATT and CDR2 is SNEGSKA (reference sequence). Trimming shortened V by 0 bases and J by 5 bases, and 7 bases separated the two germline ends. The CDR3 has 13 amino acids. In DNA, the CDR3 is TGCAGTGCTAGAGATCATGGGACCGGGGAGCTGTTTTTT. Its translation: CSARDHGTGELFF.

The V gene is TRBV11-2, the J gene TRBJ2-7; 15 bases agree with TRBD2. CDR1 and CDR2 (germline): SGHAT, FQNNGV. With V trimmed by 0 bases and J by 2 bases, 8 bases remained unmatched. CDR3 size: 19 residues. CDR3 nucleotides: TGTGCCAGCAGCTTAGAGTGGGGACTAGCGGGAGGAATCGCCTACGAGCAGTACTTC. This codes for CASSLEWGLAGGIAYEQYF.

The CDR3, as DNA: TGTGCCAGCAGCTTAGCGTATGGATACAATGAGCAGTTCTTC. This encodes CASSLAYGYNEQFF. This rearrangement joins TRBV7-2 to TRBJ2-1; D not certain. The CDR3 runs 14 residues. The V end lost 0 bases, the J end lost 4 bases, and 7 bases lay between the germline ends. Germline loops: CDR1 SGHTA, CDR2 FQGNSA. The variable domain in full, with the rest retrieved from reference TRBV7-2 and TRBJ2-1, is GAGVSQSPSNKVTEKGKDVELRCDPISGHTALYWYRQSLGQGLEFLIYFQGNSAPDKSGLPSDRFSAERTGGSVSTLTIQRTQQEDSAVYLCASSLAYGYNEQFFGPGTRLTVL.

The chain employs TRBV29-1 and TRBJ1-3, with unresolved D. Germline loops: CDR1 SQVTM, CDR2 ANQGSEA. V lost 5 bases to trimming and J lost 0 bases, with 17 bases between them. The CDR3 has 16 amino acids. In DNA form, the CDR3 reads TGCAGCGTTATGGGGAGGAGTTGCCACTCTGGAAACACCATATATTTT. This sequence encodes CSVMGRSCHSGNTIYF. Full variable domain (remainder filled in from reference TRBV29-1 and TRBJ1-3): SAVISQKPSRDICQRGTSLTIQCQVDSQVTMMFWYRQQPGQSLTLIATANQGSEATYESGFVIDKFPISRPNLTFSTLTVSNMSPEDSSIYLCSVMGRSCHSGNTIYFGEGSWLTVV.

CDR3 protein: CASSAWTSGGTGELFF. Written as DNA, the CDR3 is TGCGCCAGCAGCGCCTGGACTAGCGGGGGCACCGGGGAGCTGTTTTTT. The chain is built from TRBV5-1 and TRBJ2-2; 13 positions match TRBD2. The CDR3 runs 16 residues. CDR1 and CDR2 (germline): SGHRS, YFSETQ. With V trimmed by 4 bases and J by 4 bases, 4 bases remained unmatched.

The chain combines TRBV6-5 with TRBJ2-1, with TRBD2 matching 9 bases. The CDR3 spans 14 residues. The J segment lost 7 bases and the V segment lost 4 bases, leaving 5 bases of the junction unmatched. Germline V CDR1 and CDR2: MNHEY, SVGAGI. CDR3 amino acids: CASSLAGAPNEQFF. The CDR3 DNA reads as TGTGCCAGCAGTTTAGCGGGAGCCCCAAATGAGCAGTTCTTC.

The CDR3 DNA sequence: TGCAGTGCCGCCCGGACAGGGGGCATAATAAGTAATGAAAAACTGTTTTTT. Translating it yields CSAARTGGIISNEKLFF. The chain recombines TRBV20-1 with TRBJ1-4; the match to TRBD1 covers 11 bases. The CDR3 runs to 17 residues. Germline CDR1 is DFQATT and CDR2 is SNEGSKA (reference sequence). With 6 bases clipped from V and 4 bases from J, the junction kept 13 bases outside the gene matches.

The gene calls are TRBV4-3 and TRBJ2-1, with D unclear. The V and J ends lost 3 bases and 9 bases respectively, with 12 bases between them. CDR1 is LGHNA, CDR2 YSLEER, per germline. The CDR3 has 13 amino acids. CDR3 amino acids: CASSQRGLSEQFF. The CDR3 coding sequence is TGCGCCAGCAGCCAGCGTGGGCTCAGTGAGCAGTTCTTC.

The chain is built from TRBV5-5 and TRBJ2-7; D unclear. Germline-derived CDR1 and CDR2 are SGHKS and YYEKEE (reference sequence). The germline V and J ends were trimmed by 1 base and 2 bases, with 19 bases remaining between them. There are 17 residues in the CDR3. The CDR3: CASSLRVVEVRTYEQYF. In DNA form, the CDR3 reads TGTGCCAGCAGCTTGAGGGTTGTGGAAGTGAGAACCTACGAGCAGTACTTC. The full variable domain, its missing parts supplied by reference TRBV5-5 and TRBJ2-7, is DAGVTQSPTHLIKTRGQQVTLRCSPISGHKSVSWYQQVLGQGPQFIFQYYEKEERGRGNFPDRFSARQFPNYSSELNVNALLLGDSALYLCASSLRVVEVRTYEQYFGPGTRLTVT.

V usage is TRBV11-1 and J usage is TRBJ2-1, with 9 bases aligning to TRBD2. The CDR3 runs 15 residues. The ends lost 7 bases at V and 6 bases at J; junction bases unmatched: 10. The germline V gene encodes CDR1 SGHAT and CDR2 FQDESV (reference sequence). This chain's CDR3 is CASTYAAGGVNEQFF. DNA for the CDR3: TGTGCCAGCACCTACGCTGCGGGAGGGGTCAATGAGCAGTTCTTC.